This passage covers 21 T cell receptor beta chains from one sample sequenced in a study of blood T cells in healthy people across ages (dated by TCRdb to about 2015). Library preparation used 5' RACE. Instrument used: Illumina HiSeq 2500. A second about 7 to 12 cycle PCR used a sample-barcoded 5' primer and a J-beta primer mix. In TCRdb, the public reads were trimmed at Q25 with fastp and aligned with MiXCR, with productive beta chains retained. Here each entry gathers all rows of one CDR3 protein and keeps the most common genes and DNA. The sample yields about 1.8 million distinct CDR3 sequences; approximately 50% were counted once. 2.1% of the sample lies in the top ten. The sample comprised blood. The receptors here all came from a woman between 40 and 55 years old in good health.

The V and J genes are TRBV7-9 and TRBJ1-5, with D perhaps TRBD1 (5 bases). Trimming removed 5 bases at V and 1 base at J, with 18 bases between. The CDR3 spans 17 residues. Germline CDR1 SEHNR, CDR2 FQNEAQ (reference sequence). DNA for the CDR3: TGTGCCAGCAGCCTAATGACAGTGAGGGACAGCAATCAGCCCCAGCATTTT. It specifies CASSLMTVRDSNQPQHF.

This clonotype was detected a few times. The V call is TRBV27, the J call TRBJ2-1; D ambiguous. With 6 bases removed from V and 6 bases from J, the gap between germline ends came to 15 bases. The CDR3 is made up of 14 amino acids. Germline assignment: CDR1 MNHEY and CDR2 SMNVEV (reference sequence). The CDR3 sequence is CASSQSPTVNEQFF. The CDR3 DNA follows: TGTGCCAGCAGCCAATCCCCCACCGTCAATGAGCAGTTCTTC.

This clonotype was counted ten times or more. The rearrangement uses TRBV20-1 and TRBJ2-7; D ambiguous. Trimming took 6 bases from V and 5 from J, leaving 14 bases between them. This CDR3 is built from 12 residues. In germline, CDR1 is DFQATT, CDR2 SNEGSKA (reference sequence). As DNA, the CDR3 is TGCAGTGCACCATCTCATGGGGACGAGCAGTACTTC. Translating it yields CSAPSHGDEQYF.

The gene calls are TRBV7-2 and TRBJ2-4, with D maybe TRBD1 (5 bases). Germline CDR1 and CDR2: SGHTA and FQGNSA. The CDR3 extends over 14 amino acids. The V end was cut by 6 bases, the J end by 1 base, with 10 bases between. As DNA, the CDR3 is TGTGCCAGCAGACGGGCAGGGGCCAAAAACATTCAGTACTTC. It encodes CASRRAGAKNIQYF.

The gene calls are TRBV27 and TRBJ2-3, with no clear D. The CDR3 has 15 amino acids. CDR1 and CDR2 from the germline V gene are MNHEY and SMNVEV (reference sequence). V was shortened by 1 base and J by 0 bases, with 8 bases between the two germline ends. CDR3 DNA: TGTGCCAGCAGTTTATTACCCACTAGCACAGATACGCAGTATTTT. This translates into CASSLLPTSTDTQYF.

The CDR3 protein is CASSSRTGRTYEQYF. CDR3 coding DNA: TGTGCCAGCAGCTCCCGGACAGGGCGAACCTACGAGCAGTACTTC. The chain uses TRBV7-9 and TRBJ2-7; 8 bases are a match to TRBD1. The trim removed 4 bases at V and 2 bases at J, leaving 7 bases unmatched. Germline V lookup: CDR1 SEHNR, CDR2 FQNEAQ (reference sequence). CDR3 size: 15 residues.

This clonotype was seen only a few times. The rearrangement links TRBV5-6 to TRBJ2-5, with 9 nucleotides matching TRBD2. Germline trimming cut 2 bases from V and 6 bases from J; bases unmatched to any gene: 5. From germline, CDR1 is SGHDT and CDR2 YYEEEE. The CDR3 has 14 residues. CDR3 region: CASSFGTSRQTQYF. The CDR3 DNA reads TGTGCCAGCAGCTTCGGGACTAGCAGGCAGACCCAGTACTTC.

The chain combines TRBV10-2 with TRBJ1-6; a weak D match, TRBD1 (6 bases). The CDR3 spans 14 residues. Germline assignment: CDR1 WSHSY and CDR2 SAAADI. The V end lost 7 bases, the J end lost 3 bases, and 10 bases lay between the germline ends. The CDR3 region is CASIQGFYNSPLHF. Written as DNA, the CDR3 is TGCGCCAGCATTCAGGGGTTCTATAATTCACCCCTCCACTTT.

The V call is TRBV5-4, the J call TRBJ2-3; perhaps TRBD2 as D (5 bases). Trimming cost V 4 bases and J 3 bases, with 24 bases left between them. Germline lookup yields CDR1 SGHNT and CDR2 YYREEE (reference sequence). The CDR3 covers 18 residues. The CDR3 spells CASSPVPQIPTGTDTQYF. The CDR3 DNA reads TGTGCCAGCAGCCCGGTCCCCCAGATCCCTACGGGGACAGATACGCAGTATTTT. The full variable domain, completed using reference TRBV5-4 and TRBJ2-3, is ETGVTQSPTHLIKTRGQQVTLRCSSQSGHNTVSWYQQALGQGPQFIFQYYREEENGRGNFPPRFSGLQFPNYSSELNVNALELDDSALYLCASSPVPQIPTGTDTQYFGPGTRLTVL.

The chain carries TRBV27 and TRBJ2-7, with 11 bases aligning to TRBD2. TRBJ2-5 explains the end of the DNA better; the J call may be wrong. This CDR3 has 17 amino acids. Germline V gives CDR1 MNHEY, CDR2 SMNVEV (reference sequence). The CDR3 DNA follows: TGTGCCAGCAGTGCACCCACTAGCGGGGGCCCGCGGGCGACCCAGTACTTC. Its protein is CASSAPTSGGPRATQYF.

There are a few counts of this clonotype. The CDR3 reads CSAEGLPLSTDTQYF. CDR3 in DNA: TGCAGTGCTGAAGGACTCCCCCTCAGCACAGATACGCAGTATTTT. The chain employs TRBV20-1 and TRBJ2-3; weak D call: TRBD2 (5 bases). This CDR3 has 15 amino acids. V was pared by 5 bases and J by 0 bases, with 15 bases between. The germline gives CDR1 DFQATT, CDR2 SNEGSKA (reference sequence).

This CDR3 is CATSRLPVSPSTNEKLFF. DNA for the CDR3: TGTGCCACCAGCAGACTGCCGGTGAGCCCTTCAACTAATGAAAAACTGTTTTTT. This chain connects TRBV15 to TRBJ1-4; D not certain. The CDR3 is 18 amino acids. The ends were cut back, 2 bases at V and 0 bases at J, with 16 bases in the middle. CDR1 is LNHNV and CDR2 is YYDKDF in the germline V gene (reference sequence).

J is TRBJ2-1 and V is TRBV13, with 9 bases matching TRBD1. The CDR3 runs 16 residues. V was clipped by 3 bases and J by 8 bases; unmatched bases: 11. CDR1 PRHDT and CDR2 FYEKMQ come from the germline V gene (reference sequence). CDR3 in DNA: TGTGCCAGCAGCTTCGACAGGACAGGGGAAGGGGATGAGCAGTTCTTC. Translated, it gives CASSFDRTGEGDEQFF.

This clonotype was observed at least ten times. The chain links TRBV29-1 to TRBJ2-7; D is perhaps TRBD1 (5 bases). The CDR3 covers 11 residues. V was shortened by 4 bases and J by 4 bases, with 8 bases between the two germline ends. Germline values: CDR1 SQVTM, CDR2 ANQGSEA. The CDR3 DNA is TGCAGCGTTGTAGGGGATTACGAGCAGTACTTC. Amino acid sequence: CSVVGDYEQYF.

The rearrangement uses TRBV4-1 and TRBJ2-7; D unclear. Germline-derived CDR1 and CDR2 are MGHRA and YSYEKL. The CDR3 totals 14 residues. The germline V and J ends were trimmed by 2 bases and 3 bases, with 11 bases remaining between them. For the CDR3, the DNA is TGCGCCAGCAGCCAAACCCCGGCGGACTACGAGCAGTACTTC. As protein: CASSQTPADYEQYF.

The chain couples TRBV3-1 to TRBJ2-1; weak D call: TRBD2 (5 bases). The V and J ends lost 1 base and 2 bases respectively, with 18 bases between them. Per the germline V gene, CDR1 is LGHDT and CDR2 is YNNKEL (reference sequence). The CDR3 extends over 18 amino acids. The CDR3 nucleotides read TGTGCCAGCAGCCAAGCCATCAGGACGGGGTTGGCCTACAATGAGCAGTTCTTC. It translates to CASSQAIRTGLAYNEQFF.

In its sample, this clonotype was seen a few times. The chain has TRBV20-1 and TRBJ2-3, with 9 bases aligning to TRBD2. Trimming at V came to 4 bases and at J to 0 bases, leaving 5 bases not matched to a gene. In germline, CDR1 is DFQATT, CDR2 SNEGSKA (reference sequence). The CDR3 loop spans 15 amino acids. The CDR3 reads CSANSTSGSTDTQYF. The DNA of the CDR3 is TGCAGTGCTAACTCGACTAGCGGTAGCACAGATACGCAGTATTTT.

The rearrangement uses TRBV6-5 and TRBJ2-7, with 7 positions matching TRBD1. The CDR3 runs 15 residues. V shed 4 bases and J 0 bases; nucleotides not matched to a gene: 6. Looked up from germline, CDR1 is MNHEY and CDR2 is SVGAGI. DNA for the CDR3: TGTGCCAGCAGTTCCCATGGGACAGCCTCCTACGAGCAGTACTTC. Amino acid sequence: CASSSHGTASYEQYF.

This clonotype was recorded many times. The chain is built from TRBV29-1 and TRBJ2-1; D is ambiguous. The germline CDR1 and CDR2 sequences are SQVTM and ANQGSEA. The V end lost 3 bases, the J end lost 0 bases, and 9 bases lay between the germline ends. This CDR3 contains 14 residues. CDR3 coding DNA: TGCAGCGTTGAGAGGCTGAACTCCTACAATGAGCAGTTCTTC. Its protein is CSVERLNSYNEQFF.

This chain joins TRBV6-6 and TRBJ2-7, with 10 nucleotides matching TRBD1. Germline trimming cut 7 bases from V and 3 bases from J; bases unmatched to any gene: 9. This CDR3 is built from 15 residues. Germline V lookup: CDR1 MNHNY, CDR2 SVGAGI (reference sequence). The CDR3 region is CASNSRGTGVYEQYF. The CDR3 DNA is TGTGCCAGCAACTCGCGAGGGACAGGGGTCTACGAGCAGTACTTC.

The rearrangement links TRBV6-6 to TRBJ1-1; a possible D gene is TRBD1 (6 bases). The CDR3 extends over 16 amino acids. V gave up 0 bases and J gave up 2 bases, with 13 bases separating them. Germline CDR1 is MNHNY and CDR2 is SVGAGI (reference sequence). CDR3: CASSYSAGVTNTEAFF. CDR3 DNA: TGTGCCAGCAGTTACTCGGCAGGGGTTACTAACACTGAAGCTTTCTTT.